Shown below are 8 T cell receptor beta chains from a single sample sequenced in a study of siplizumab effects on memory and regulatory T cells. Using immunoSEQ multiplex PCR, the repertoire was profiled, and TCRdb retains in-frame clones only, with some absent. The sample lists tens of thousands of clones; approximately 93% were seen once. Sequencing was performed on CD8+ T cells sorted from blood. These receptors were collected from a human donor in good health.

CDR3 sequence: CASSPTPGTGNYNEQFF. The CDR3 coding sequence is TGTGCCAGCTCACCGACGCCCGGGACAGGGAACTACAATGAGCAGTTCTTC. The J gene is TRBJ2-1, the V gene TRBV18; TRBD1 matches 9 bases. Germline CDR1 and CDR2: KGHSH and LQKENI. The ends lost 3 bases at V and 3 bases at J; junction bases unmatched: 9. The CDR3 extends over 17 amino acids.

This rearrangement joins TRBV5-1 to TRBJ1-2, with 12 bases that match TRBD1. CDR1 and CDR2 from the germline V gene are SGHRS and YFSETQ. CDR3 length equals 16 residues. Trimming at V came to 4 bases and at J to 8 bases, leaving 12 bases not matched to a gene. The DNA for the CDR3 is TGCGCCAGCAGCGGAACCGGGACAGGGGGCGTGGAGGGCTACACCTTC. Translated: CASSGTGTGGVEGYTF.

This rearrangement joins TRBV11-2 to TRBJ2-7; D is ambiguous. Germline values: CDR1 SGHAT, CDR2 FQNNGV. The CDR3 runs to 12 residues. V lost 1 base and J lost 3, with 4 bases in between. The CDR3 sequence is CASSLVDYEQYF. CDR3 nucleotides: TGTGCCAGCAGCTTAGTGGACTACGAGCAGTACTTC. Combining the CDR3 with reference TRBV11-2 and TRBJ2-7 gives the whole variable domain EAGVAQSPRYKIIEKRQSVAFWCNPISGHATLYWYQQILGQGPKLLIQFQNNGVVDDSQLPKDRFSAERLKGVDSTLKIQPAKLEDSAVYLCASSLVDYEQYFGPGTRLTVT.

The chain links TRBV28 to TRBJ2-1, with a tentative D call TRBD2 (6 bases). The CDR3 loop spans 11 amino acids. Germline loops: CDR1 MDHEN, CDR2 SYDVKM. The V gene lost 3 bases and the J gene lost 10 bases, with 7 bases spanning the gap. For the CDR3, the DNA is TGTGCCAGCAGTTTTGCGGGGGAGCAGTTCTTC. It codes for CASSFAGEQFF.

The chain links TRBV28 to TRBJ1-2; TRBD1 is a possible D gene (5 bases). The CDR3 has 14 amino acids. V was trimmed by 11 bases and J by 0 bases, leaving 16 bases between them. Per germline, CDR1 MDHEN and CDR2 SYDVKM. The CDR3 protein is CAAGAGQSNYGYTF. The CDR3, as DNA: TGTGCCGCCGGGGCGGGGCAGTCTAACTATGGCTACACCTTC.

The sample holds one count of this clone. This chain links TRBV6-5 with TRBJ2-7; 9 bases match TRBD1. The germline V gene has CDR1 MNHEY and CDR2 SVGAGI. Trimming took 5 bases from V and 3 from J; bases not matched to a gene: 5. The CDR3 runs 14 residues. The CDR3 nucleotides read TGTGCCAGCAGTATGGGACAGGGAGGCTACGAGCAGTACTTC. The encoded protein is CASSMGQGGYEQYF.

V and J are TRBV9 and TRBJ2-1, with 7 bases that match TRBD1. V lost 2 bases, J lost 0 bases, and 2 bases stayed unmatched. The germline V gene encodes CDR1 SGDLS and CDR2 YYNGEE. The CDR3 extends over 15 amino acids. This chain's CDR3 is CASSVGTDSYNEQFF. The CDR3, as DNA: TGTGCCAGCAGCGTCGGGACAGACTCCTACAATGAGCAGTTCTTC.

The chain employs TRBV4-1 and TRBJ2-5; D may be TRBD2 (6 bases). This CDR3 spans 14 amino acids. V lost 4 bases and J 3 bases, leaving 12 bases between the germline ends. Germline CDR1 is MGHRA and CDR2 is YSYEKL. The chain's CDR3 is CASSPAASEETQYF. CDR3 sequence (DNA): TGCGCCAGCAGCCCCGCGGCTAGCGAAGAGACCCAGTACTTC.